The 30 T cell receptor beta chains presented below share a single source sample, sequenced in a study of radiation and T cells in renal cell carcinoma. Libraries were prepared by immunoSEQ multiplex PCR; TCRdb keeps only in-frame clonotypes and omits some of them. The table has roughly 60,000 clones, roughly 79% seen once. Indicated time point: blood 2 weeks post-SBRT. Documented treatment: 15 Gy SBRT to primary tumor, nephrectomy 4 weeks later. The source material was blood, sampled from a patient whose treatment included radiotherapy and nephrectomy. These receptors came from a man aged 60 to 69 with renal cell carcinoma.

This clone has only one observation. The CDR3 protein is CASRDRSNTEAFF. Written as DNA, the CDR3 is TGTGCCAGCAGGGACAGGTCGAACACTGAAGCTTTCTTT. This sequence joins TRBV6-1 and TRBJ1-1; 7 nucleotides agree with TRBD1. V was pared by 6 bases and J by 1 base, with 2 bases of the junction left unmatched. CDR3 length equals 13 residues. The germline CDR1 and CDR2 sequences are MNHNS and SASEGT.

The genes are TRBV6-1 and TRBJ1-2; tentative D call: TRBD1 (5 bases). Trimming took 6 bases from V and 7 from J, leaving 15 bases between them. The CDR3 covers 13 residues. Looked up from germline, CDR1 is MNHNS and CDR2 is SASEGT. The CDR3 loop reads CASRDGARAGYTF. As DNA, the CDR3 is TGTGCCAGCAGAGACGGGGCCCGCGCTGGCTACACCTTC.

This clone was counted a few times. The chain recombines TRBV7-4 with TRBJ2-7; 7 bases map to TRBD1. CDR1 is SGHVT and CDR2 is SQSDAQ in the germline V gene. The CDR3 is made up of 14 amino acids. The trim removed 2 bases at V and 3 bases at J, leaving 4 bases unmatched. The CDR3 reads CASSLYRGLYEQYV. The CDR3 nucleotides read TGTGCCAGCAGCTTATACAGGGGTCTCTACGAGCAGTACGTC.

V and J are TRBV5-1 and TRBJ2-5; 11 bases match TRBD2. This CDR3 has 17 amino acids. V lost 0 bases and J lost 3; bases outside the gene matches: 7. Germline assignment: CDR1 SGHRS and CDR2 YFSETQ. The CDR3 spells CASSLGVSGGAEETQYF. The CDR3 region has the DNA TGCGCCAGCAGCTTGGGTGTTAGCGGGGGGGCCGAAGAGACCCAGTACTTC. The entire variable domain, with the rest obtained from reference TRBV5-1 and TRBJ2-5, is as follows: KAGVTQTPRYLIKTRGQQVTLSCSPISGHRSVSWYQQTPGQGLQFLFEYFSETQRNKGNFPGRFSGRQFSNSRSEMNVSTLELGDSALYLCASSLGVSGGAEETQYFGPGTRLLVL.

The V call is TRBV11-2, the J call TRBJ2-7, with TRBD1 as a possible D gene (5 bases). V lost 5 bases to trimming and J lost 6 bases, with 20 bases between them. Germline V gene lookup returns CDR1 SGHAT and CDR2 FQNNGV. The CDR3 is made up of 15 amino acids. CDR3 loop: CASSLGLARAGEQYV. The DNA for the CDR3 is TGTGCCAGCAGCCTCGGTCTCGCCAGGGCTGGCGAGCAGTACGTC.

This chain connects TRBV7-2 to TRBJ1-6; D not certain. Germline V gives CDR1 SGHTA, CDR2 FQGNSA. The CDR3 totals 14 residues. The V end was cut by 2 bases, the J end by 3 bases, with 5 bases between. The CDR3 nucleotides read TGTGCCAGCAGCTTATTGGGCTATAATTCACCCCTCCACTTT. Protein sequence: CASSLLGYNSPLHF.

This clone was detected ten times or more. The chain carries TRBV6-1 and TRBJ2-7; no definite D call. The CDR3 sequence is 15 residues long. The germline V gene has CDR1 MNHNS and CDR2 SASEGT. Trimming took off 1 base at V and 1 base at J, with 11 bases between the two ends. CDR3 nucleotides: TGTGCCAGCAGTGAAGAATATGGGCAGTCCTACGAGCAGTACTTC. Amino acids: CASSEEYGQSYEQYF.

The J gene is TRBJ1-5, the V gene TRBV4-2, with 10 bases identical to TRBD1. Germline lookup yields CDR1 LGHNA and CDR2 YNFKEQ. The CDR3 contains 16 residues. Losses at the gene ends were 0 bases for V and 7 bases for J; bases not matched to a gene: 6. The CDR3 bases are TGTGCCAGCAGCCAAGAGGGGACAGGGGACGGACAGCCCCAGCATTTT. It yields the protein CASSQEGTGDGQPQHF.

The J gene is TRBJ1-2, the V gene TRBV7-9, with 7 positions matching TRBD1. With 3 bases clipped from V and 4 bases from J, the junction kept 5 bases outside the gene matches. The CDR3 is made up of 14 amino acids. Germline lookup yields CDR1 SEHNR and CDR2 FQNEAQ (reference sequence). Here the CDR3 reads CASSLGGGAYGYTF. The CDR3 DNA reads as TGTGCCAGCAGCTTGGGAGGGGGCGCCTATGGCTACACCTTC.

This chain links TRBV2 with TRBJ1-1; the match to TRBD1 covers 8 bases. The ends lost 6 bases at V and 6 bases at J; junction bases unmatched: 12. The length of the CDR3 is 15 residues. Germline CDR1 and CDR2: SNHLY and FYNNEI. CDR3 region: CASRNQDRGNPEAFF. As DNA, the CDR3 is TGTGCCAGCAGAAACCAAGACAGGGGTAACCCTGAAGCTTTCTTT.

This clone came up once. This rearrangement joins TRBV4-3 to TRBJ2-6; D unclear. Looked up from germline, CDR1 is LGHNA and CDR2 is YSLEER. The CDR3 spans 19 residues. V shed 0 bases and J shed 0 bases, with 15 bases lying between them. The CDR3 DNA is TGCGCCAGCAGCCAAGAATCTGCGGACCGCTACTCTGGGGCCAACGTCCTGACTTTC. It specifies CASSQESADRYSGANVLTF.

This chain connects TRBV7-2 to TRBJ2-1; 7 positions agree with TRBD2. This CDR3 has 15 amino acids. V shed 2 bases and J 4 bases; nucleotides not matched to a gene: 5. The germline V gene encodes CDR1 SGHTA and CDR2 FQGNSA. The CDR3 reads CASSLSREGYNEQFF. The CDR3 nucleotides are TGTGCCAGCAGCTTATCCAGGGAGGGATACAATGAGCAGTTCTTC.

This chain links TRBV28 with TRBJ1-5, with D maybe TRBD1 (6 bases). Trimming pared 6 bases from V and 9 bases from J, leaving 30 bases between. CDR1 is MDHEN, CDR2 SYDVKM, per germline. This CDR3 has 18 amino acids. Here the CDR3 reads CASRFEGQTTPGSGPQHF. CDR3 coding DNA: TGTGCCAGCAGATTCGAAGGACAGACGACCCCTGGTTCGGGGCCCCAGCATTTT.

This chain uses TRBV6-6 with TRBJ1-1; D is perhaps TRBD1 (5 bases). The CDR3 sequence is 14 residues long. V gave up 5 bases and J gave up 3 bases, with 13 bases separating them. Germline-derived CDR1 and CDR2 are MNHNY and SVGAGI (reference sequence). The CDR3, as DNA: TGTGCCAGCAGTGTCCCGGGAGGGGACACTGAAGCTTTCTTT. It translates to CASSVPGGDTEAFF.

As to this clone: The junction departs from germline at one end; a sequencing error may be responsible. This CDR3 reads CASSLAGGVETQYF. CDR3 DNA sequence: TGTGCCAGCAGCCTAGCGGGAGGAGTAGAGACCCAGTACTTC. The chain uses TRBV7-7 and TRBJ2-5, with TRBD2 matching 11 bases. This CDR3 comprises 14 residues. Germline V gives CDR1 SSHAT, CDR2 FNYEAQ (reference sequence).

This chain links TRBV2 with TRBJ1-5; no reliable D call. CDR3 length: 11 residues. Germline loops: CDR1 SNHLY, CDR2 FYNNEI. Trimming cost V 8 bases and J 6 bases, with 8 bases left between them. The CDR3: CASRARQPQHF. The CDR3 DNA reads as TGTGCCAGCCGGGCGCGTCAGCCCCAGCATTTT.

The chain recombines TRBV28 with TRBJ1-4, with no clear D. This CDR3 is 13 amino acids long. Per germline, CDR1 MDHEN and CDR2 SYDVKM. Trimming pared 2 bases from V and 7 bases from J, leaving 8 bases between. CDR3 sequence reads: CASSLVTAEKLFF. DNA of the CDR3: TGTGCCAGCAGTTTAGTGACGGCTGAAAAACTGTTTTTT.

The CDR3 region has the DNA TGCAGCGCAATGACGGTAAGGGACACTGAAGCTTTCTTT. This encodes CSAMTVRDTEAFF. The V gene is TRBV29-1, the J gene TRBJ1-1, with unresolved D. CDR3 size: 13 residues. Germline V CDR1 and CDR2: SQVTM, ANQGSEA. Trimming took 7 bases from V and 3 from J, leaving 15 bases between them. Full variable domain (remainder filled in from reference TRBV29-1 and TRBJ1-1): SAVISQKPSRDICQRGTSLTIQCQVDSQVTMMFWYRQQPGQSLTLIATANQGSEATYESGFVIDKFPISRPNLTFSTLTVSNMSPEDSSIYLCSAMTVRDTEAFFGQGTRLTVV.

V is TRBV7-8 and J is TRBJ2-1, with unresolved D. The CDR3 spans 14 residues. Trimming removed 4 bases from V and 9 bases from J, with 16 bases in between. The germline V gene encodes CDR1 SGHVS and CDR2 FQNEAQ. The CDR3 DNA reads as TGTGCCAGCAGCTATGGGGATGAGTCAAGTGAGCAGTTCTTC. This translates into CASSYGDESSEQFF.

The V and J genes are TRBV9 and TRBJ2-3; 7 positions match TRBD2. This CDR3 comprises 12 residues. Germline assignment: CDR1 SGDLS and CDR2 YYNGEE. V shed 3 bases, J shed 11 bases, and the junction held 6 bases outside the gene matches. Here the CDR3 DNA reads TGTGCCAGCAGCGCACAGTCGGGAGGGCAGTATTTT. This sequence encodes CASSAQSGGQYF.

This chain links TRBV29-1 with TRBJ1-5; TRBD1 matches at 10 bases. Unmatched junction bases numbered 5, after V lost 8 bases and J lost 7 bases. The CDR3 is made up of 12 amino acids. Germline V gives CDR1 SQVTM, CDR2 ANQGSEA. In nucleotides, the CDR3 is TGCAGCCTTGGACAGGGGGGGCAGCCCCAGCATTTT. Amino acid sequence: CSLGQGGQPQHF.

The gene calls are TRBV6-5 and TRBJ2-7, with 7 positions matching TRBD2. The ends lost 6 bases at V and 5 bases at J; junction bases unmatched: 10. Germline V gene lookup returns CDR1 MNHEY and CDR2 SVGAGI. The CDR3 runs to 14 residues. The CDR3 nucleotides are TGTGCCAGCAGCCGTCCGGGGGGTCTTGACGAGCAGTACTTC. This codes for CASSRPGGLDEQYF.

This chain joins TRBV5-1 and TRBJ1-2; 7 nucleotides agree with TRBD1. J was trimmed by 6 bases and V by 2 bases; bases with no gene match: 4. Germline V gene sequence: CDR1 SGHRS, CDR2 YFSETQ. The CDR3 is 13 amino acids. The DNA of the CDR3 is TGCGCCAGCAGCTTATGGACAGGAGATGGCTACACCTTC. Translating it yields CASSLWTGDGYTF.

The chain combines TRBV5-1 with TRBJ1-2; D remains unclear. Trimming took off 3 bases at V and 0 bases at J, with 9 bases between the two ends. This CDR3 is built from 14 residues. Per the germline V gene, CDR1 is SGHRS and CDR2 is YFSETQ. CDR3 sequence reads: CASSSSAANYGYTF. CDR3 sequence (DNA): TGCGCCAGCAGCTCTTCAGCAGCTAACTATGGCTACACCTTC.

V gene TRBV9 combines with J gene TRBJ1-5, with 9 bases fitting TRBD1. CDR1 SGDLS and CDR2 YYNGEE come from the germline V gene. The V segment lost 4 bases and the J segment 3 bases; nucleotides outside the gene matches: 11. The length of the CDR3 is 17 residues. CDR3 region: CASSPRPGTGNNQPQHF. The CDR3 DNA follows: TGTGCCAGCAGCCCACGTCCCGGGACAGGGAACAATCAGCCCCAGCATTTT.

This chain connects TRBV21-1 to TRBJ2-1; the table gives TRBD2 as D, unverified against the DNA. TRBV21-1 represents a pseudogene. This CDR3 is 14 amino acids long. As DNA, the CDR3 is TGTGCCAGCAGCAGGGACTTCTCATACAATGAGCAGTTCTTC. This sequence encodes CASSRDFSYNEQFF.

The rearrangement joins TRBV5-1 to TRBJ2-7; TRBD1 might be the D (6 bases). The germline V and J ends were trimmed by 4 bases and 5 bases, with 16 bases remaining between them. CDR1 and CDR2 from the germline V gene are SGHRS and YFSETQ. This CDR3 spans 14 amino acids. This CDR3 reads CASSKTGDLDEQYF. The CDR3 DNA is TGCGCCAGCAGCAAGACAGGTGATTTGGACGAGCAGTACTTC.

The V and J genes are TRBV19 and TRBJ2-5; perhaps D is TRBD1 or TRBD2 (6 bases each). This CDR3 comprises 14 residues. V was trimmed by 2 bases and J by 9 bases, leaving 16 bases between them. The germline gives CDR1 LNHDA, CDR2 SQIVND (reference sequence). CDR3 residues: CASSINGGQAPQYF. The CDR3 region has the DNA TGTGCCAGTAGTATAAACGGGGGCCAAGCACCCCAGTACTTC.

This sequence joins TRBV5-5 and TRBJ1-1, with TRBD1 matching 9 bases. CDR3 length: 14 residues. The germline gives CDR1 SGHKS, CDR2 YYEKEE (reference sequence). Trimming took 1 base from V and 4 from J; bases not matched to a gene: 2. The CDR3 sequence is CASSLRTGVTEAFF. CDR3 DNA: TGTGCCAGCAGCTTGCGGACAGGGGTCACTGAAGCTTTCTTT. Filled out from reference TRBV5-5 and TRBJ1-1, the complete variable domain reads DAGVTQSPTHLIKTRGQQVTLRCSPISGHKSVSWYQQVLGQGPQFIFQYYEKEERGRGNFPDRFSARQFPNYSSELNVNALLLGDSALYLCASSLRTGVTEAFFGQGTRLTVV.

The chain is built from TRBV9 and TRBJ2-5; 12 bases are shared with TRBD2. This CDR3 spans 16 amino acids. Trimming removed 1 base from V and 3 bases from J; junction bases left unmatched: 4. CDR1 SGDLS and CDR2 YYNGEE come from the germline V gene. CDR3 residues: CASSVLGLAGKETQYF. The CDR3 region has the DNA TGTGCCAGCAGCGTACTAGGACTAGCGGGGAAAGAGACCCAGTACTTC.